This T cell receptor beta chain was profiled in a study of T cell clonotyping in hematopoietic cell transplantation. As for the study in general: Cytoreduction preceded collection of pretransplant recipient samples.

Clones were sequenced by immunoSEQ multiplex PCR, and TCRdb holds only the in-frame ones, with some missing. Of roughly 30,000 clones in the sample, around 82% were seen once. Time point meaning: recipient sample about 28 days before transplant, after cytoreduction. The CDR3 spans 14 residues. Germline CDR1 SGHRS, CDR2 YFSETQ. The V and J genes are TRBV5-1 and TRBJ2-3, with TRBD2 matching 10 bases. This TCR came from a middle-aged man with acute myeloid leukemia. Some clones in this sample may be carry-over from other donors' samples. The specimen comprised peripheral blood mononuclear cells, sampled before stem cell transplant. The CDR3 loop is CASGGLLAGDTQYF. CDR3 nucleotides: TGCGCTAGCGGGGGGCTACTAGCAGGGGATACGCAGTATTTT.